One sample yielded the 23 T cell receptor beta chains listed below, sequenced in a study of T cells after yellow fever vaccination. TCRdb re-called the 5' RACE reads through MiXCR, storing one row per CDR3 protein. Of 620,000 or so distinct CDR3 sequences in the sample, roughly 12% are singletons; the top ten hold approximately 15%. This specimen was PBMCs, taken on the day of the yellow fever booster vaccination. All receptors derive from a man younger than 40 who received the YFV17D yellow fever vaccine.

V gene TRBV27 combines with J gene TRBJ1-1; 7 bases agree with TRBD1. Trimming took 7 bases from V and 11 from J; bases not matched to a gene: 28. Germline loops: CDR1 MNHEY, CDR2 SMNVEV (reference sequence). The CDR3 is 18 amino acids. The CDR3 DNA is TGTGCCAGCACCCCTAGGGGGCTTTGGGACAGCGGTCTTGTTTGGGCTTTCTTT. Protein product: CASTPRGLWDSGLVWAFF.

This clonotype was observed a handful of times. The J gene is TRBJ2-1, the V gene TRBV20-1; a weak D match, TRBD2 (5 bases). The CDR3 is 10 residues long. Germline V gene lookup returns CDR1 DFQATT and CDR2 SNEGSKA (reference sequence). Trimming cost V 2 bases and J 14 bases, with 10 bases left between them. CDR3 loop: CSARRTAEFF. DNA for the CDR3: TGCAGTGCTAGACGGACTGCGGAGTTCTTC.

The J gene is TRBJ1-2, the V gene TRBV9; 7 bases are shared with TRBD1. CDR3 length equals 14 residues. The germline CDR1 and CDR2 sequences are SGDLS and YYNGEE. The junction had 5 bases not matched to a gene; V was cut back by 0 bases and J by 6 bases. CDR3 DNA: TGTGCCAGCAGCGTAGGACAGGGATTCGATGGCTACACCTTC. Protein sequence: CASSVGQGFDGYTF. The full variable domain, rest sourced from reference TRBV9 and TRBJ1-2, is DSGVTQTPKHLITATGQRVTLRCSPRSGDLSVYWYQQSLDQGLQFLIQYYNGEERAKGNILERFSAQQFPDLHSELNLSSLELGDSALYFCASSVGQGFDGYTFGSGTRLTVV.

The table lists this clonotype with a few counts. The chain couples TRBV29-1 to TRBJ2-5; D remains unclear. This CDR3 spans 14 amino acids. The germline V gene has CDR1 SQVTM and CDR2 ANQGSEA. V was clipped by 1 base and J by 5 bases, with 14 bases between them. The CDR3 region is CSVEGTRSRETQYF. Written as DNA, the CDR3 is TGCAGCGTTGAAGGGACGAGGAGTCGGGAGACCCAGTACTTC.

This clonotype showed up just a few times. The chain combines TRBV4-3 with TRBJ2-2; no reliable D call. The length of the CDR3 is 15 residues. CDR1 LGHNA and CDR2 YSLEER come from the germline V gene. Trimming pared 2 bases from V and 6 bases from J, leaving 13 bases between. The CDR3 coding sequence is TGCGCCAGCAGCCAACGACCGGGCAGTGCCGGGGAGCTGTTTTTT. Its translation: CASSQRPGSAGELFF.

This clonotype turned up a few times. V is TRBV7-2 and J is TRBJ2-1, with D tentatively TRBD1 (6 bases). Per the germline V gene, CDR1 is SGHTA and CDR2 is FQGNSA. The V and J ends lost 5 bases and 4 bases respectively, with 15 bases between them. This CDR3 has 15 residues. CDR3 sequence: CASSEDSPPYNEQFF. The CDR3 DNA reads TGTGCCAGCAGCGAGGACAGTCCCCCTTACAATGAGCAGTTCTTC.

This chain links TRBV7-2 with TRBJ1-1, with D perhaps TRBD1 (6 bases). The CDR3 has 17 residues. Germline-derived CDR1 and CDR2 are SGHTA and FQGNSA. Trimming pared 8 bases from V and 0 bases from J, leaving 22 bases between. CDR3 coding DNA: TGTGCCAGCTGTTGTCGGACAGAGCGAAGCATGAACACTGAAGCTTTCTTT. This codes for CASCCRTERSMNTEAFF.

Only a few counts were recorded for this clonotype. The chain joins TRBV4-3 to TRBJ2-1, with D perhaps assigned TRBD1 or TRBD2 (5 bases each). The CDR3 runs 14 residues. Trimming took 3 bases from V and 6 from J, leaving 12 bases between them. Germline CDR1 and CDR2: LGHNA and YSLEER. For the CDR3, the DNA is TGCGCCAGCAGCCATGGGGGACGGTCCAATGAGCAGTTCTTC. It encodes CASSHGGRSNEQFF.

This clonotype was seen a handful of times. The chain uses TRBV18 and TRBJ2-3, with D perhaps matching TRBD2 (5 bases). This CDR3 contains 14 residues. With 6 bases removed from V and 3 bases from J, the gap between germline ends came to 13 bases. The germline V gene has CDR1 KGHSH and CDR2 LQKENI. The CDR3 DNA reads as TGTGCCAGCTCCCAAACGGGGAGAACAGATACGCAGTATTTT. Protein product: CASSQTGRTDTQYF. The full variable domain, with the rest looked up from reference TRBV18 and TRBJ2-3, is NAGVMQNPRHLVRRRGQEARLRCSPMKGHSHVYWYRQLPEEGLKFMVYLQKENIIDESGMPKERFSAEFPKEGPSILRIQQVVRGDSAAYFCASSQTGRTDTQYFGPGTRLTVL.

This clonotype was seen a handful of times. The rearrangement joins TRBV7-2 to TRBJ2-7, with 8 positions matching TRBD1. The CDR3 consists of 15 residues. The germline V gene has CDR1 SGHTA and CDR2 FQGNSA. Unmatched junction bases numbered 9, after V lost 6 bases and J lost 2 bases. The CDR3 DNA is TGTGCCAGCAGGGGACGGGACAGGAAAGCCTACGAGCAGTACTTC. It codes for CASRGRDRKAYEQYF.

In DNA form, the CDR3 reads TGCAGTGCCGAGAAATGGTTGCTAGCGGGAGGGGGAGGCGAGCAGTACTTC. Translated, it gives CSAEKWLLAGGGGEQYF. The chain combines TRBV20-1 with TRBJ2-7; 12 nucleotides agree with TRBD2. Trimming took 6 bases from V and 6 from J; bases not matched to a gene: 18. The CDR3 covers 17 residues. The V gene's germline CDR1 is DFQATT and CDR2 SNEGSKA (reference sequence).

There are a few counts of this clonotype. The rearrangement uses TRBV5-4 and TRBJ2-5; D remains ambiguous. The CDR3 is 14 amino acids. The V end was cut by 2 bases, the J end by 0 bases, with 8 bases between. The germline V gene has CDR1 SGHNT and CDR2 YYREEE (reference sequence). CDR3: CASSLRMYQETQYF. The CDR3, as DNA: TGTGCCAGCAGCTTACGGATGTACCAAGAGACCCAGTACTTC.

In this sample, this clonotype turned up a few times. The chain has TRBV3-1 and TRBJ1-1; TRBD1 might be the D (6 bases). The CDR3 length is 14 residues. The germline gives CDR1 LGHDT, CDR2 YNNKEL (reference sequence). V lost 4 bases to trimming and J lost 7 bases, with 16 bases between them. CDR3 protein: CASSLLGGGNEAFF. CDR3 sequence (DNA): TGTGCCAGCAGCCTTCTGGGAGGGGGTAATGAAGCTTTCTTT. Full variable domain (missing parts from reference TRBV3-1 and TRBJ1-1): DTAVSQTPKYLVTQMGNDKSIKCEQNLGHDTMYWYKQDSKKFLKIMFSYNNKELIINETVPNRFSPKSPDKAHLNLHINSLELGDSAVYFCASSLLGGGNEAFFGQGTRLTVV.

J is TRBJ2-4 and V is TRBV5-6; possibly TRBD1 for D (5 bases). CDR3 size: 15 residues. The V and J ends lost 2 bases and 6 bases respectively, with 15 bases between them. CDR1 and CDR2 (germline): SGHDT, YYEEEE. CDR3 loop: CASSFLDKLGNIQYF. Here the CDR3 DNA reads TGTGCCAGCAGCTTTTTGGACAAACTGGGAAACATTCAGTACTTC. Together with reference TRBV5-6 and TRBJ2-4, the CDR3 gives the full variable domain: DAGVTQSPTHLIKTRGQQVTLRCSPKSGHDTVSWYQQALGQGPQFIFQYYEEEERQRGNFPDRFSGHQFPNYSSELNVNALLLGDSALYLCASSFLDKLGNIQYFGAGTRLSVL.

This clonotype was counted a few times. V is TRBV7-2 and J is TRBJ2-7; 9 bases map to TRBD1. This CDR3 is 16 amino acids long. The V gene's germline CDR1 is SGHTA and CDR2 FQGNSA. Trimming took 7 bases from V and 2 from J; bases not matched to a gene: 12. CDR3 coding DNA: TGTGCCAGCAATTTTCTCCCGGGACAGGGAGCCTACGAGCAGTACTTC. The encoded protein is CASNFLPGQGAYEQYF.

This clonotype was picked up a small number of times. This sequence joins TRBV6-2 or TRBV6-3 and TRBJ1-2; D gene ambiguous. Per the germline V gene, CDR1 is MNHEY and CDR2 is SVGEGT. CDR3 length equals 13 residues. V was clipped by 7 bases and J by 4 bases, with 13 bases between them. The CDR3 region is CASTPRSSYGYTF. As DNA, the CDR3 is TGTGCCAGCACCCCCCGGTCCTCCTATGGCTACACCTTC.

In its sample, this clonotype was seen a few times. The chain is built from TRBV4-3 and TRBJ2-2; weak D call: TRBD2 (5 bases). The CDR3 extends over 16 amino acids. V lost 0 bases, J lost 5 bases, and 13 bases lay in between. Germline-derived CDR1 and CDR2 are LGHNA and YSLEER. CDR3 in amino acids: CASSQDFPGGTGELFF. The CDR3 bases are TGCGCCAGCAGCCAAGACTTCCCTGGAGGAACCGGGGAGCTGTTTTTT.

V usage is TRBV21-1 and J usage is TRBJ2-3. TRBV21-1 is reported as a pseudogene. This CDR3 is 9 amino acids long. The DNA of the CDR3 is TGTGCCCCTCAAGATACGCAGTATTTT. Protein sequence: CAPQDTQYF.

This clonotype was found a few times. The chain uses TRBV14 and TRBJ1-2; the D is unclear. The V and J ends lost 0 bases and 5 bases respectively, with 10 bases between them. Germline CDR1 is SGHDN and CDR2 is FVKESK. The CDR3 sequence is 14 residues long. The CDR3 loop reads CASSQDRWAYGYTF. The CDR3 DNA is TGTGCCAGCAGCCAAGACAGATGGGCTTATGGCTACACCTTC.

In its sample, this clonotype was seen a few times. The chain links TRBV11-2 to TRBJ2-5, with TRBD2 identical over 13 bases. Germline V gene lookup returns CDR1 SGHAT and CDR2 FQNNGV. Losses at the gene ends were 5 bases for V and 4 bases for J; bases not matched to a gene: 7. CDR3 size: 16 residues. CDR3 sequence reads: CASSTSGRAALETQYF. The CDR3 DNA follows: TGTGCCAGCAGCACTAGCGGGAGGGCGGCTCTAGAGACCCAGTACTTC.

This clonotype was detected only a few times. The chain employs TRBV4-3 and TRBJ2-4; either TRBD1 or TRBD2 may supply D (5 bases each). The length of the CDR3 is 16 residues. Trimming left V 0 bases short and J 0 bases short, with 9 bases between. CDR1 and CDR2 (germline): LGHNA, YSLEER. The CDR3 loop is CASSQEIGTAKNIQYF. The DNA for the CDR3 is TGCGCCAGCAGCCAAGAGATAGGGACAGCCAAAAACATTCAGTACTTC.

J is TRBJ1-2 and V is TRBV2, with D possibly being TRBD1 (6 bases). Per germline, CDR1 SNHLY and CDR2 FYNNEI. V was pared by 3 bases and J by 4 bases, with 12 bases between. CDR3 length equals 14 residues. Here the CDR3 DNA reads TGTGCCAGCAGTGAGCACAGGGATAGCTATGGCTACACCTTC. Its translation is CASSEHRDSYGYTF.

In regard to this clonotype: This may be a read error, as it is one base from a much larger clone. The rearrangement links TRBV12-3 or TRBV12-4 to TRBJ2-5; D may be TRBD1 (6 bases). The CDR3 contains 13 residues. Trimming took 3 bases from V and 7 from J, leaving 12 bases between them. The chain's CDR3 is CASSFGQRGTQYF. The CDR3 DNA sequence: TGTGCCAGCAGTTTCGGACAGAGGGGGACCCAGTACTTC.